This TCR beta chain was retrieved from a study of cytomegalovirus exposure and HLA in healthy donors (dated by TCRdb to 2017 to 2019). At the level of the whole study: An earlier analysis of 587 of the donors reported 276 Gb of sequence data and around 100 million unique TCR beta sequences obtained from about 179 million T cells. Roughly 300 gigabases of sequencing data and tens of millions of unique TCR sequences were included in an early release covering over 600 HLA-typed donors. Among the roughly 390 genotyped donors, around 81% belonged to the genetic ancestry cluster associated with self-reported Caucasian donors. The study aimed to test whether signatures of past pathogen exposure could be identified by cataloging public T cell receptors. The study profiled the T cell repertoires of under 700 subjects by immunosequencing and related them to cytomegalovirus serostatus. Besides the first cohort of 550 to 750 subjects, a separate validation cohort made up of 95 to 150 different subjects was used. High-throughput TCR immunosequencing, statistical association of individual TCRs with disease status, and machine learning were combined to predict cytomegalovirus infection status. In a later analysis, previously published TCR beta repertoires from 666 donors were re-analyzed and high-resolution HLA genotyping was added so that TCR occurrence patterns could be studied. Rather than using new phenotypic data, the later analysis identified candidate immune exposures from TCR beta sequences and from how often those sequences occurred across donors. In an earlier analysis of roughly 540 of the donors, high-throughput TCR beta sequencing was used to judge whether each TCR beta V gene segment behaved as functional or pseudogenic. Donor age, sex, ethnicity and CMV serostatus were compiled alongside the repertoire data. Genome-wide SNP genotypes for about three fifths of the 666 donors were used in a later genetic analysis, which treated that subset as a discovery cohort. All discovery cohort repertoires had been generated on a single sequencing platform. HLA typing included class I and class II loci at four-digit resolution. Typing coverage differed by locus: A, B, C, DRB1 and DQB1 were typed in about 620-640 donors, DQA1 in 522, DPA1 in around 610, and DPB1 in 472. Several DR-DQ haplotypes were treated as single units for association and clustering because of strong linkage in the cohort. Among 300 to 450 genotyped donors of the cohort, an average of around 240,000 unique TCR beta nucleotide sequences were sequenced per donor, roughly a sixth of them non-productive.

A remark on this clone: It has no known antigen specificity. One base away there is no much larger clone; base qualities are not given.

Points the paper makes about the study in general: Sequencing depth was assumed to be roughly uniform across donors in the presence/absence analyses, though that assumption may not hold. Over 15 rarely observed V segments, including chromosome 9 orphons, were excluded from the earlier analysis of about 610 of the donors because counts were too low. A further reported finding was that TCR beta sequences accurately predicted the HLA-A and HLA-B alleles for most subjects in the first cohort. An earlier analysis of around 540 of the donors showed that most TCR beta V segments appeared in productive rearrangements either about 90% or about 30% of the time, which broadly matched IMGT annotations. According to a later analysis, parvovirus B19, influenza, CMV and Epstein-Barr virus appeared linked to several top co-occurrence clusters. Correlated functional status among segregating V segments might reflect linkage disequilibrium, but an unknown experimental factor could not be ruled out. V-gene and J-gene trimming of TCR beta chains was associated with a missense DCLRE1C variant in a later genetic analysis, and the association was replicated in an independent cohort. According to a later analysis, TCR association rates differed among HLA loci, with DRB1 alleles showing the most associated TCRs and HLA-C alleles showing the fewest. Compared with equally common non-associated chains, HLA-associated TCR beta chains in a later analysis were more clonally expanded and had lower generation probabilities. Only TCR beta chains were sequenced in this cohort, and the absence of alpha or paired-chain data limited detectable features. In the study, 150 to 200 TCR beta chains were listed as associated with cytomegalovirus. Compared with the 666-donor mean, donors in an Asian-associated ancestry cluster had fewer N-insertions in productive TCRs, according to a later genetic analysis. A later analysis associated 16,951 TCR beta sequences with specific HLA alleles at a false discovery rate of 0.05. Most TCR sequences were seen in very few donors, while some public TCRs were found in many individuals. When HLA alleles, especially DR and DQ, strongly co-occurred, attributing TCR associations to individual alleles was difficult. A later analysis found that most CMV-associated TCR beta chains appeared HLA-restricted, with HLA associations seemingly driven largely by CMV exposure. A cluster of highly shared sequence variants was judged likely to be a technical artifact of the sequencing pipeline. The only immune exposure information available for the cohort was CMV serostatus. The authors suggested that the approach could potentially be extended to other disease states and immunological phenotypes. Cytomegalovirus status was reported to be diagnosed by the classifier with high specificity and sensitivity in both the original and validation cohorts. Some IMGT-functional V segments, including TRBV6-2 and TRBV6-3, could not be distinguished by the 87-base-pair reads and were therefore excluded. HLA typing was unavailable for some donors at each locus, so association tests used only the typed subset. Three of the identified cytomegalovirus-associated TCR beta chains were confirmed in vitro to be specific for cytomegalovirus antigens.

The cohort was made up of hundreds of healthy bone marrow donors. All cohort members were sampled while nominally healthy, although unrecorded immune exposures were likely present. The donor was CMV seropositive and belonged to the group of over 250 seropositive cohort members. Each donor provided a peripheral blood sample, and peripheral blood mononuclear cells were used for TCR beta sequencing. Genomic DNA extraction from the blood cell samples was performed with the Qiagen DNeasy Blood Extraction Kit. The germline ends are 17 bases apart after V is trimmed by 4 bases and J by 5 bases. In the germline V gene (reference sequence), CDR1 corresponds to SEHNR and CDR2 to FQNEAQ. Spanning cysteine to phenylalanine, the CDR3 consists of 15 amino acids. Left in the record is the CDR3 DNA by itself, 45 bases read in frame from the first base. Receptors were amplified or captured by the immunoSEQ multiplex PCR assay. A mixture of 60 forward primers for TCR Vbeta segments and 13 reverse primers for TCR Jbeta segments was used in the multiplex PCR. The CDR3 region of rearranged TCR beta genes was amplified from genomic DNA by a multiplex PCR assay. Amplified TCR beta libraries were sequenced as 87-base-pair reads on the Illumina HiSeq System. The study's own analysis went as follows. A later analysis counted tens of millions of unique TCR beta chains across the 550 to 700 repertoires, and around 12 million of these chains were shared by at least two donors. Raw reads were error-corrected and collapsed into unique sequences by a nearest-neighbor algorithm in which closely related sequences were merged to remove PCR and sequencing errors. To assign V, D and J gene segments, CDR3 sequences were aligned to IMGT reference sequences. Each retained sequence needed at least a six-nucleotide match to both a V gene segment and a J gene segment. Rearrangements were called productive when the CDR3 lacked stop codons and stayed in frame with V and J; all others were non-productive. Following IMGT convention, CDR3 was defined as the stretch from the second conserved V-encoded cysteine up to the conserved J-encoded phenylalanine. In an earlier analysis of some 550 of the donors, sequences lacking an unambiguous match to a single V gene segment were excluded. An earlier analysis of 500 to 700 of the donors classified V segments as functional when productive rearrangements were above 56.7% and as segregating when the standard deviation between donors was above 5%. A statistical classification framework was built for diagnosing cytomegalovirus status from the catalog of TCR beta chain sequences. V and J gene assignment, in a later analysis, came from comparing TCR nucleotide sequences with IMGT/GENE-DB human TR gene sequences. A later analysis assigned CDR3 sequences and most-parsimonious VDJ recombination scenarios with the TCRdist pipeline. In a later analysis, each TCR beta chain was defined by its CDR3 amino acid sequence together with its V-gene family, and reads without a unique V-gene family were excluded. To address suspected cross-contamination and a sequencing artifact, a later analysis removed roughly 640 highly shared, low-generation-probability nucleotide sequences. In a later analysis, a clonal expansion index was calculated for each public chain from normalized within-repertoire ranks of inferred template counts. A later analysis computed generation probabilities with a VDJ recombination model fitted to out-of-frame rearrangements, and checked the results against IGoR. Hypergeometric tests were used in a later analysis to score TCR-TCR, TCR-HLA and TCR-CMV co-occurrence, with a repertoire-size bias correction applied to the TCR pairs. A later analysis estimated false discovery rates by permuting HLA or CMV assignments 20 times. In a later analysis, co-occurring TCRs were grouped with DBSCAN, and TCRdist sequence similarity was added when clustering was performed within HLA-allele-positive subsets. Repertoires with fewer than 30,000 or more than 120,000 public chains, plus five repertoires with anomalous nucleotide sharing, were excluded from co-occurrence clustering. TCRdb took this table from immuneACCESS and kept in-frame rearrangements with V and J called. Such tables lack part of the clones; where checked against another copy, unresolved V genes explain under half of the gap, and the rest is unexplained. V and J calls and clone size follow that table, whereas D and trimming were derived from the DNA. The sample contains about 120,000 clones, 60% to 85% of them found a single time. 2.7% of the sample belongs to the ten largest clones.

The sequence was obtained from a woman aged 40 to 50 in good health and CMV-seropositive. The chain is made from TRBV7-9 and TRBJ2-5, with TRBD2 perhaps the D gene, on 6 matching bases. Sequencing used PBMCs. The DNA sequence is as follows: TGTGCCAGCAGCTCCCCCAGGACTACCTCGGAGACCCAGTACTTC. Its protein is CASSSPRTTSETQYF. Joined to the reference TRBV7-9 and TRBJ2-5 proteins, this CDR3 gives the full variable domain: DTGVSQNPRHKITKRGQNVTFRCDPISEHNRLYWYRQTLGQGPEFLTYFQNEAQLEKSRLLSDRFSAERPKGSFSTLEIQRTEQGDSAMYLCASSSPRTTSETQYFGPGTRLLVL.